This TCR beta chain was captured by sequencing in a study of metastatic and nonmetastatic thyroid tumors. Study-level background: The authors compared repertoires across blood and tumor or nodule tissue from malignant and benign thyroid patients.

Germline lookup yields CDR1 LGHDT and CDR2 YNNKEL (reference sequence). The ends lost 4 bases at V and 5 bases at J; junction bases unmatched: 14. This CDR3 has 17 amino acids. Findings and caveats of the study: Reportedly, malignant thyroid tumors had significantly higher TCR beta diversity than benign nodules, in blood and tumor.

All patients were treatment-naive before thyroid surgery. Per the study methods: In papillary thyroid cancer, a distant-metastasis classifier was built using CDR3 differences across clinicopathological groups. TCRdb re-clonotyped the PCR reads through MiXCR. For this entry, the V and J calls and clone size follow TCRdb and not the study's own pipeline. Among roughly 44,000 clones, 24% were seen once, and the ten largest hold more than 12%. This clone was observed at least ten times. Its antigen is not known. Sequencing was carried out using tumor tissue. The source is a female donor with papillary thyroid cancer or a benign thyroid nodule (not recorded which). Some clones in this sample may be carry-over from other donors' samples. The chain links TRBV3-1 to TRBJ2-5; 9 nucleotides align to TRBD2. The CDR3, as DNA: TGTGCCAGCAGCCGGCGGACTAGCGCTTTCCTCGCGGAGACCCAGTACTTC. This encodes CASSRRTSAFLAETQYF.